Presented here are 16 T cell receptor beta chains from one specimen sequenced in a study of T cells after yellow fever vaccination. TCRdb independently ran MiXCR on the 5' RACE reads; one entry per CDR3 protein. The table records hundreds of thousands of distinct CDR3 sequences, roughly an eighth of them present only once. The specimen was PBMCs, collected on the day of the yellow fever booster vaccination. These receptors originate from a man aged 25-40 years who received the YFV17D yellow fever vaccine.

This clonotype came up a few times. The chain carries TRBV6-2 or TRBV6-3 and TRBJ1-1; no firm D call. The CDR3 spans 14 residues. The V end lost 4 bases, the J end lost 1 base, and 10 bases lay between the germline ends. The germline gives CDR1 MNHEY, CDR2 SVGEGT. The CDR3, as DNA: TGTGCCAGCAGTTTGCAGTACCCGAACACTGAAGCTTTCTTT. Its translation is CASSLQYPNTEAFF.

This clonotype has a handful of counts. The chain uses TRBV6-2 or TRBV6-3 and TRBJ2-5, with TRBD2 matching 7 bases. The CDR3 loop spans 15 amino acids. Trimming at V came to 6 bases and at J to 5 bases, leaving 12 bases not matched to a gene. Germline V gene lookup returns CDR1 MNHEY and CDR2 SVGEGT. The CDR3 sequence is CASSIGGSDMETQYF. The CDR3 bases are TGTGCCAGCAGCATCGGCGGGAGCGATATGGAGACCCAGTACTTC.

The CDR3 nucleotides are TGTGCCAGCGGAACCTCAGGGATTTCCACCTTC. Amino acid sequence: CASGTSGISTF. This sequence joins TRBV6-5 and TRBJ1-2, with D perhaps TRBD1 (5 bases). Trimming took 8 bases from V and 13 from J, leaving 17 bases between them. CDR1 is MNHEY and CDR2 is SVGAGI in the germline V gene. There are 11 residues in the CDR3.

This clonotype was counted only a few times. V gene TRBV20-1 combines with J gene TRBJ2-2; 9 bases are a match to TRBD1. Germline CDR1 DFQATT, CDR2 SNEGSKA (reference sequence). Germline trimming cut 6 bases from V and 8 bases from J; bases unmatched to any gene: 7. The CDR3 extends over 13 amino acids. The CDR3 loop reads CSATGTGRGELFF. As DNA, the CDR3 is TGCAGTGCAACCGGGACAGGGAGGGGGGAGCTGTTTTTT.

This clonotype occurred a few times. The chain carries TRBV21-1 and TRBJ2-7; the table's TRBD1 call for D was not verified on the DNA. TRBV21-1 counts as a pseudogene. The length of the CDR3 is 13 residues. The CDR3 loop is CASRSPCRYEQYF. The DNA of the CDR3 is TGTGCCAGCAGATCCCCATGTCGCTACGAGCAGTACTTC.

This chain uses TRBV4-3 with TRBJ2-6; D not resolved. The CDR3 runs to 15 residues. CDR1 and CDR2 (germline): LGHNA, YSLEER. V was shortened by 0 bases and J by 4 bases, with 7 bases between the two germline ends. The CDR3 DNA reads TGCGCCAGCAGCCAAGAGGGCCAAGGGGCCAACGTCCTGACTTTC. It is translated as CASSQEGQGANVLTF.

This clonotype was observed a few times. The genes are TRBV5-1 and TRBJ2-5; D tentatively reads TRBD1 or TRBD2 (6 bases each). The length of the CDR3 is 15 residues. Deletions cut 6 bases from V and 1 base from J, with 16 bases between. Germline lookup yields CDR1 SGHRS and CDR2 YFSETQ. CDR3 coding DNA: TGCGCCAGCACTCTGGGGGGACACCCCCAAGAGACCCAGTACTTC. Amino acids: CASTLGGHPQETQYF.

This clonotype was seen ten or more times. One junction end disagrees with the germline gene, perhaps due to a read error. V is TRBV7-7 and J is TRBJ2-2; D remains unclear. Germline V gives CDR1 SSHAT, CDR2 FNYEAQ (reference sequence). CDR3 length: 13 amino acids. DNA of the CDR3: TGTGCTAGCAGCCTTGAACTGACCGGGGAGCTGTTTTTT. It translates to CASSLELTGELFF.

The chain is built from TRBV19 and TRBJ2-2; 14 bases match TRBD2. Per the germline V gene, CDR1 is LNHDA and CDR2 is SQIVND (reference sequence). The CDR3 sequence is 14 residues long. V lost 10 bases to trimming and J lost 7 bases; unmatched junction nucleotides: 5. The CDR3 reads CATRGLAGVGELFF. The CDR3 DNA reads as TGTGCCACTCGGGGACTAGCGGGAGTCGGGGAGCTGTTTTTT.

V and J are TRBV4-3 and TRBJ2-1; D is unresolved. This CDR3 is 12 amino acids long. The germline gives CDR1 LGHNA, CDR2 YSLEER. V was trimmed by 0 bases and J by 15 bases, leaving 12 bases between them. The DNA of the CDR3 is TGCGCCAGCAGCCAAGAGGCGGCCCCTCCGTTCTTC. Encoded protein: CASSQEAAPPFF.

The chain recombines TRBV7-8 with TRBJ2-1, with TRBD2 matching over 8 bases. The V gene's germline CDR1 is SGHVS and CDR2 FQNEAQ. With 0 bases clipped from V and 0 bases from J, the junction kept 10 bases outside the gene matches. The CDR3 length is 19 residues. This chain's CDR3 is CASSLASGIGIGSYNEQFF. CDR3 DNA: TGTGCCAGCAGCTTAGCTAGCGGGATAGGCATAGGCTCCTACAATGAGCAGTTCTTC.

This clonotype was counted only a few times. The chain combines TRBV25-1 with TRBJ2-7; 8 bases match TRBD1. V was clipped by 0 bases and J by 2 bases; unmatched bases: 9. CDR1 and CDR2 from the germline V gene are MGHDK and SYGVNS. This CDR3 is built from 17 residues. CDR3 protein: CASSEYGAGQGPYEQYF. The DNA for the CDR3 is TGTGCCAGCAGTGAATATGGGGCAGGACAGGGCCCCTACGAGCAGTACTTC.

The J gene is TRBJ1-2, the V gene TRBV20-1; no firm D call. This CDR3 spans 13 amino acids. Germline V CDR1 and CDR2: DFQATT, SNEGSKA (reference sequence). Trimming removed 0 bases from V and 1 base from J, with 6 bases in between. The CDR3 loop reads CSARDPSNYGYTF. In DNA form, the CDR3 reads TGCAGTGCTAGAGATCCAAGTAACTATGGCTACACCTTC.

V and J are TRBV20-1 and TRBJ2-2; TRBD2 matches at 10 bases. CDR1 and CDR2 (germline): DFQATT, SNEGSKA (reference sequence). The CDR3 extends over 15 amino acids. Unmatched junction bases numbered 7, after V lost 4 bases and J lost 5 bases. DNA of the CDR3: TGCAGTGCTATCGCTAGCGGGAGCAGAACCGGGGAGCTGTTTTTT. It is translated as CSAIASGSRTGELFF.

This sequence joins TRBV5-1 and TRBJ2-6; no definite D call. The V and J ends lost 0 bases and 0 bases respectively, with 7 bases between them. Per germline, CDR1 SGHRS and CDR2 YFSETQ. This CDR3 region has 16 residues. As DNA, the CDR3 is TGCGCCAGCAGCTTGGTTATGGACTCTGGGGCCAACGTCCTGACTTTC. Translated: CASSLVMDSGANVLTF.

The genes are TRBV2 and TRBJ2-3; D is undetermined. CDR1 is SNHLY, CDR2 FYNNEI, per germline. Trimming shortened V by 7 bases and J by 1 base, and 15 bases separated the two germline ends. CDR3 length: 15 residues. CDR3 DNA: TGTGCCAGCAAACGGTTGGGAAGTGGCACAGATACGCAGTATTTT. It specifies CASKRLGSGTDTQYF.